The 26 T cell receptor beta chains listed next were all sequenced from one sample in a study of cytomegalovirus exposure and HLA in healthy donors. The PCR was carried out with 60 Vbeta primers and 13 Jbeta primers. Produced via immunoSEQ multiplex PCR; TCRdb's table is partial and in-frame only. The table includes 170,000 or so clones, under 85% detected once. The sample taken for sequencing was PBMCs. The source is a male donor in good health and CMV-seronegative.

Here the CDR3 DNA reads TGCGCCAGCAGCTTGGATATAGCGGGGGGGCGATATAATGAGCAGTTCTTC. This encodes CASSLDIAGGRYNEQFF. The J gene is TRBJ2-1, the V gene TRBV5-1; 11 bases agree with TRBD2. Germline loops: CDR1 SGHRS, CDR2 YFSETQ. Trimming took 0 bases from V and 7 from J; bases not matched to a gene: 9. CDR3 length: 17 amino acids.

This chain links TRBV2 with TRBJ2-4, with D uncertain. The CDR3 length is 15 residues. Trimming cost V 6 bases and J 0 bases, with 12 bases left between them. Germline V gene sequence: CDR1 SNHLY, CDR2 FYNNEI. The CDR3 loop reads CASSAALLAKNIQYF. CDR3 nucleotide sequence: TGTGCCAGCAGCGCCGCGCTCTTAGCCAAAAACATTCAGTACTTC. Based on the CDR3 plus reference TRBV2 and TRBJ2-4, the full variable domain is EPEVTQTPSHQVTQMGQEVILRCVPISNHLYFYWYRQILGQKVEFLVSFYNNEISEKSEIFDDQFSVERPDGSNFTLKIRSTKLEDSAMYFCASSAALLAKNIQYFGAGTRLSVL.

This clone appeared once. The rearrangement uses TRBV7-3 and TRBJ2-2; 7 bases line up with TRBD1. Germline V CDR1 and CDR2: SGHTA, FQGTGA. The CDR3 length is 15 residues. The junction had 0 bases not matched to a gene; V was cut back by 2 bases and J by 0 bases. The CDR3 reads CASSLGTANTGELFF. The CDR3 DNA reads as TGTGCCAGCAGCTTAGGGACAGCGAACACCGGGGAGCTGTTTTTT.

The chain combines TRBV6-5 with TRBJ1-5; 8 bases match TRBD1. This CDR3 has 15 residues. With V trimmed by 6 bases and J by 1 base, 5 bases remained unmatched. CDR1 is MNHEY and CDR2 is SVGAGI in the germline V gene. The CDR3 coding sequence is TGTGCCAGCAGCCCAACAGGGGGGAGCAATCAGCCCCAGCATTTT. Translated, it gives CASSPTGGSNQPQHF.

The chain combines TRBV7-2 with TRBJ1-6; possible D gene TRBD1, 6 bases. Germline V gives CDR1 SGHTA, CDR2 FQGNSA. The CDR3 has 15 residues. The germline V and J ends were trimmed by 5 bases and 8 bases, with 16 bases remaining between them. The CDR3 here is CASSLQGMVDSPLHF. CDR3 in DNA: TGTGCCAGCAGCCTACAGGGCATGGTGGATTCACCCCTCCACTTT.

The chain carries TRBV7-9 and TRBJ2-1; D remains unclear. With 10 bases removed from V and 3 bases from J, the gap between germline ends came to 13 bases. Per the germline V gene, CDR1 is SEHNR and CDR2 is FQNEAQ (reference sequence). The length of the CDR3 is 13 residues. CDR3 sequence reads: CATPSFGYNEQFF. The CDR3 coding sequence is TGTGCCACCCCGAGCTTTGGCTACAATGAGCAGTTCTTC.

This chain uses TRBV11-2 with TRBJ2-3; no firm D call. There are 13 residues in the CDR3. The V gene's germline CDR1 is SGHAT and CDR2 FQNNGV. V lost 3 bases, J lost 0 bases, and 4 bases lay in between. This CDR3 reads CASSLASTDTQYF. The DNA of the CDR3 is TGTGCCAGCAGCTTGGCTAGCACAGATACGCAGTATTTT.

In this sample, this clone turned up a few times. This chain joins TRBV2 and TRBJ1-2; weak D call: TRBD1 (6 bases). The germline gives CDR1 SNHLY, CDR2 FYNNEI. V lost 8 bases and J lost 8, with 18 bases in between. The CDR3 contains 13 residues. The CDR3 loop reads CASLWGRSGGYTF. CDR3 coding DNA: TGTGCCAGCCTCTGGGGGCGATCTGGGGGCTACACCTTC.

This clone was counted a few times. The chain has TRBV7-2 and TRBJ1-5, with D possibly TRBD1 on 5 matching bases. The CDR3 totals 14 residues. Germline CDR1 and CDR2: SGHTA and FQGNSA. V was clipped by 2 bases and J by 4 bases, with 9 bases between them. The CDR3: CASSLQGQNQPQHF. CDR3 nucleotides: TGTGCCAGCAGCTTACAGGGTCAGAATCAGCCCCAGCATTTT.

The chain recombines TRBV27 with TRBJ2-4, with TRBD1 identical over 8 bases. Unmatched junction bases numbered 20, after V lost 7 bases and J lost 0 bases. Germline CDR1 and CDR2: MNHEY and SMNVEV (reference sequence). CDR3 length: 20 residues. CDR3 coding DNA: TGTGCCAGCAAACCGGGACAGGAGACTATAGTTTCACTAGCCAAAAACATTCAGTACTTC. Protein sequence: CASKPGQETIVSLAKNIQYF.

The chain joins TRBV7-7 to TRBJ2-1, with 12 positions matching TRBD2. The V segment lost 5 bases and the J segment 15 bases; nucleotides outside the gene matches: 8. CDR3 length equals 13 residues. CDR1 and CDR2 (germline): SSHAT, FNYEAQ (reference sequence). CDR3 protein: CASSRGTSGRVFF. The CDR3 DNA reads TGTGCCAGCAGCCGAGGGACTAGCGGGCGGGTGTTCTTC.

This chain uses TRBV5-1 with TRBJ2-3, with TRBD1 matching 7 bases. V trimming: 1 base; J trimming: 3 bases; junction bases outside the gene matches: 5. Germline V gene sequence: CDR1 SGHRS, CDR2 YFSETQ. CDR3 length: 15 residues. The CDR3 DNA follows: TGCGCCAGCAGCTTGTCGGGACAGCTAACAGATACGCAGTATTTT. Its translation is CASSLSGQLTDTQYF.

This clone appeared a single time. This rearrangement joins TRBV28 to TRBJ2-7, with 11 bases lining up with TRBD1. The CDR3 has 14 amino acids. V shed 3 bases, J shed 5 bases, and the junction held 3 bases outside the gene matches. CDR1 and CDR2 from the germline V gene are MDHEN and SYDVKM. In DNA form, the CDR3 reads TGTGCCAGCAGTTTGAGGGACAGGGGGGACGAGCAGTACTTC. As protein: CASSLRDRGDEQYF.

The V gene is TRBV5-4, the J gene TRBJ2-7; D is unresolved. The CDR3 is 16 amino acids. From germline, CDR1 is SGHNT and CDR2 YYREEE (reference sequence). Trimming took 0 bases from V and 4 from J, leaving 17 bases between them. The CDR3 region has the DNA TGTGCCAGCAGCTTGGCATTCGGAGTGGAACAATACGAGCAGTACTTC. The encoded protein is CASSLAFGVEQYEQYF.

V and J are TRBV11-2 and TRBJ1-2; D remains unclear. Germline V gene data show CDR1 as SGHAT and CDR2 as FQNNGV. The CDR3 length is 14 residues. Trimming pared 6 bases from V and 4 bases from J, leaving 15 bases between. The chain's CDR3 is CASRAGESIYGYTF. CDR3 bases: TGTGCCAGCAGAGCTGGGGAGAGCATCTATGGCTACACCTTC.

The V call is TRBV19, the J call TRBJ1-5, with D maybe TRBD1 (5 bases). The CDR3 length is 17 residues. The V gene's germline CDR1 is LNHDA and CDR2 SQIVND (reference sequence). V was cut by 3 bases and J by 5 bases, with 20 bases left in between. The CDR3 protein is CASSIRGGDGQHQPQHF. CDR3 nucleotides: TGTGCCAGTAGTATTAGGGGAGGGGACGGACAACATCAGCCCCAGCATTTT.

This clone showed up just a few times. The chain joins TRBV11-2 to TRBJ1-1; no clear D gene. CDR3 length equals 14 residues. Germline lookup yields CDR1 SGHAT and CDR2 FQNNGV. V was clipped by 0 bases and J by 3 bases, with 8 bases between them. The CDR3 loop is CASSLEPSDTEAFF. Here the CDR3 DNA reads TGTGCCAGCAGCTTAGAGCCGTCGGACACTGAAGCTTTCTTT.

The chain links TRBV25-1 to TRBJ1-1; TRBD1 is a possible D gene (6 bases). V lost 8 bases to trimming and J lost 10 bases, with 23 bases between them. The CDR3 totals 14 residues. The germline gives CDR1 MGHDK, CDR2 SYGVNS. CDR3 protein: CASSEAGGRASAFF. In nucleotides, the CDR3 is TGTGCCAGCTCAGAGGCGGGGGGCAGAGCCTCAGCTTTCTTT.

The J gene is TRBJ1-5, the V gene TRBV10-3, with no clear D. The CDR3 runs 14 residues. Deletions cut 3 bases from V and 7 bases from J, with 13 bases between. Per germline, CDR1 ENHRY and CDR2 SYGVKD. The CDR3 here is CAISEGLGEQPQHF. In nucleotides, the CDR3 is TGTGCCATCAGTGAAGGCCTCGGGGAACAGCCCCAGCATTTT.

The rearrangement uses TRBV28 and TRBJ1-2; TRBD1 aligns across 9 bases. Unmatched junction bases numbered 15, after V lost 6 bases and J lost 4 bases. This CDR3 has 17 amino acids. The germline V gene encodes CDR1 MDHEN and CDR2 SYDVKM. The CDR3 DNA follows: TGTGCCAGCAGCATGGGACAGGGCTATTCCCCCTCCTATGGCTACACCTTC. It translates to CASSMGQGYSPSYGYTF.

This clone turned up a few times. The V call is TRBV27, the J call TRBJ2-3, with TRBD2 matching over 8 bases. The V segment lost 1 base and the J segment 6 bases; nucleotides outside the gene matches: 9. Looked up from germline, CDR1 is MNHEY and CDR2 is SMNVEV (reference sequence). The CDR3 totals 16 residues. CDR3 bases: TGTGCCAGCAGTTTATTGCGGGAGGTACGAAGGGATACGCAGTATTTT. This sequence encodes CASSLLREVRRDTQYF.

The chain employs TRBV4-2 and TRBJ2-7, with 8 bases aligning to TRBD1. There are 15 residues in the CDR3. Per the germline V gene, CDR1 is LGHNA and CDR2 is YNFKEQ. Losses at the gene ends were 3 bases for V and 6 bases for J; bases not matched to a gene: 10. The CDR3 nucleotides read TGTGCCAGCAGCCATGACAGGGGCTCGGGGGCCGAGCAGTACTTC. Amino acid sequence: CASSHDRGSGAEQYF.

V usage is TRBV4-3 and J usage is TRBJ2-1, with no clear D. Trimming removed 0 bases from V and 6 bases from J, with 15 bases in between. The germline CDR1 and CDR2 sequences are LGHNA and YSLEER. The CDR3 sequence is 16 residues long. CDR3 DNA sequence: TGCGCCAGCAGCCAAGATTTGAGACTGCCTCGCAATGAGCAGTTCTTC. It codes for CASSQDLRLPRNEQFF.

The chain employs TRBV28 and TRBJ2-1; 13 bases map to TRBD2. The germline gives CDR1 MDHEN, CDR2 SYDVKM. With V trimmed by 5 bases and J by 12 bases, 7 bases remained unmatched. This CDR3 comprises 14 residues. The CDR3 sequence: CASSPGLAGRTQFF. The CDR3 DNA reads as TGTGCCAGCAGTCCGGGACTAGCGGGACGAACGCAGTTCTTC.

This clone came up a few times. The rearrangement links TRBV28 to TRBJ1-2; the match to TRBD1 covers 11 bases. Germline CDR1 reads MDHEN; CDR2 reads SYDVKM. The CDR3 extends over 15 amino acids. Trimming cost V 4 bases and J 7 bases; bases outside gene matches: 8. The CDR3 DNA reads TGTGCCAGCAGTTCGATCTCCGGGACAGGGGGTGGCTACACCTTC. Protein: CASSSISGTGGGYTF.

The chain is built from TRBV4-1 and TRBJ2-3; TRBD2 matches 10 bases. The length of the CDR3 is 17 residues. From germline, CDR1 is MGHRA and CDR2 YSYEKL. Germline trimming cut 4 bases from V and 6 bases from J; bases unmatched to any gene: 13. The CDR3 sequence is CASSPEGASGRADTQYF. The CDR3 bases are TGCGCCAGCAGCCCCGAGGGAGCTAGCGGGAGAGCCGATACGCAGTATTTT.